These 27 T cell receptor beta chains were sequenced from one sample in a study of T cells after somatic rescue of genetic block. Data came from immunoSEQ multiplex PCR; TCRdb stores just in-frame clones and leaves some out. The sample holds 110,000 or so clones, 85% to 95% seen once. Sequenced: peripheral blood mononuclear cells (PBMCs). These receptors all stem from a woman between 18 and 29 years old.

V is TRBV19 and J is TRBJ2-7; no firm D call. This CDR3 is 13 amino acids long. V dropped 3 bases and J dropped 3 bases, with 9 bases sitting between them. Germline V gene sequence: CDR1 LNHDA, CDR2 SQIVND (reference sequence). CDR3 in amino acids: CASSMIGVYEQYF. The CDR3 DNA sequence: TGTGCCAGTAGTATGATTGGGGTCTACGAGCAGTACTTC.

This chain connects TRBV6-5 to TRBJ2-3; no definite D call. The ends were cut back, 2 bases at V and 0 bases at J, with 9 bases in the middle. The CDR3 extends over 15 amino acids. The germline V gene has CDR1 MNHEY and CDR2 SVGAGI. This chain's CDR3 is CASSYRYSSTDTQYF. CDR3 sequence (DNA): TGTGCCAGCAGTTACCGGTACTCAAGCACAGATACGCAGTATTTT.

V and J are TRBV6-1 and TRBJ2-7; 7 nucleotides align to TRBD2. The CDR3 contains 15 residues. V shed 1 base, J shed 3 bases, and the junction held 6 bases outside the gene matches. The germline V gene encodes CDR1 MNHNS and CDR2 SASEGT. For the CDR3, the DNA is TGTGCCAGCAGTGAAGGATGGCTAGCGGTCTACGAGCAGTACTTC. Translated, it gives CASSEGWLAVYEQYF.

This sequence joins TRBV9 and TRBJ2-3; the D gene is possibly TRBD1 (6 bases). Germline assignment: CDR1 SGDLS and CDR2 YYNGEE. V was cut by 0 bases and J by 2 bases, with 13 bases left in between. The CDR3 runs to 16 residues. CDR3 DNA: TGTGCCAGCAGCGTAGGTGGGGGCGAATTCACAGATACGCAGTATTTT. This encodes CASSVGGGEFTDTQYF.

This chain uses TRBV5-3 with TRBJ1-4; the match to TRBD1 covers 8 bases. TRBV5-3 is flagged as an ORF with uncertain function. The CDR3 has 14 amino acids. V was pared by 2 bases and J by 8 bases, with 5 bases of the junction left unmatched. In nucleotides, the CDR3 is TGTGCCAGAAGCTTTCGGACAGGGAAGGAAAAACTGTTTTTT. Translation: CARSFRTGKEKLFF.

This chain uses TRBV28 with TRBJ1-1; D is perhaps TRBD1 (6 bases). Germline lookup yields CDR1 MDHEN and CDR2 SYDVKM. The CDR3 sequence is 14 residues long. Trimming left V 7 bases short and J 1 base short, with 13 bases between. Written as DNA, the CDR3 is TGTGCCAGCATCCTCACCAGGGGGAACACTGAAGCTTTCTTT. Its protein is CASILTRGNTEAFF.

The rearrangement links TRBV30 to TRBJ2-1; D remains ambiguous. Germline loops: CDR1 GTSNPN, CDR2 SVGIG (reference sequence). Trimming took off 3 bases at V and 3 bases at J, with 6 bases between the two ends. This CDR3 is built from 12 residues. CDR3 amino acids: CAWRARYNEQFF. The DNA of the CDR3 is TGTGCCTGGAGGGCTCGCTACAATGAGCAGTTCTTC.

The chain joins TRBV5-1 to TRBJ2-3; D is uncertain. The V and J ends lost 7 bases and 0 bases respectively, with 18 bases between them. Germline V lookup: CDR1 SGHRS, CDR2 YFSETQ. CDR3 length equals 16 residues. CDR3 residues: CASRPTGGTSTDTQYF. In DNA form, the CDR3 reads TGCGCCAGCCGACCAACCGGCGGCACTAGCACAGATACGCAGTATTTT.

The V call is TRBV5-4, the J call TRBJ2-2, with a weak D call TRBD1 (6 bases). CDR1 is SGHNT and CDR2 is YYREEE in the germline V gene (reference sequence). This CDR3 is built from 17 residues. Trimming cost V 1 base and J 2 bases, with 15 bases left between them. For the CDR3, the DNA is TGTGCCAGCAGCTTGAGGCCCGGGACACCTAACACCGGGGAGCTGTTTTTT. Protein sequence: CASSLRPGTPNTGELFF. Supplemented by reference TRBV5-4 and TRBJ2-2, the full variable domain reads ETGVTQSPTHLIKTRGQQVTLRCSSQSGHNTVSWYQQALGQGPQFIFQYYREEENGRGNFPPRFSGLQFPNYSSELNVNALELDDSALYLCASSLRPGTPNTGELFFGEGSRLTVL.

The rearrangement joins TRBV7-2 to TRBJ2-7, with D tentatively TRBD1 or TRBD2 (6 bases each). Germline V lookup: CDR1 SGHTA, CDR2 FQGNSA. This CDR3 is 15 amino acids long. V lost 2 bases and J lost 1, with 12 bases in between. CDR3 nucleotides: TGTGCCAGCAGCTTACGGCAGGGGACTTCCTACGAGCAGTACTTC. It translates to CASSLRQGTSYEQYF.

The rearrangement uses TRBV7-9 and TRBJ1-2; D not resolved. This CDR3 has 14 amino acids. V was pared by 1 base and J by 4 bases, with 10 bases between. Germline V gives CDR1 SEHNR, CDR2 FQNEAQ (reference sequence). The CDR3 region is CASSLGSAPYGYTF. DNA of the CDR3: TGTGCCAGCAGCTTAGGATCAGCACCCTATGGCTACACCTTC.

The rearrangement uses TRBV28 and TRBJ2-4; maybe TRBD1 (6 bases). Trimming pared 5 bases from V and 2 bases from J, leaving 10 bases between. CDR1 is MDHEN and CDR2 is SYDVKM in the germline V gene. The CDR3 has 14 residues. In DNA form, the CDR3 reads TGTGCCAGCAGTATAGGGGGTCCCAAAAACATTCAGTACTTC. It specifies CASSIGGPKNIQYF. Filled out from reference TRBV28 and TRBJ2-4, the complete variable domain reads DVKVTQSSRYLVKRTGEKVFLECVQDMDHENMFWYRQDPGLGLRLIYFSYDVKMKEKGDIPEGYSVSREKKERFSLILESASTNQTSMYLCASSIGGPKNIQYFGAGTRLSVL.

This clone was seen just once. The chain recombines TRBV6-5 with TRBJ2-2; perhaps TRBD1 as D (5 bases). V gave up 4 bases and J gave up 6 bases, with 6 bases separating them. Germline V gene data show CDR1 as MNHEY and CDR2 as SVGAGI. This CDR3 has 12 amino acids. CDR3 nucleotides: TGTGCCAGCAGTTTGACAGCCGGGGAGCTGTTTTTT. It translates to CASSLTAGELFF.

V is TRBV6-6 and J is TRBJ1-2; weak D call: TRBD1 (6 bases). Deletions cut 0 bases from V and 7 bases from J, with 15 bases between. This CDR3 contains 15 residues. Germline CDR1 and CDR2: MNHNY and SVGAGI (reference sequence). The CDR3 spells CASSYSGQLDSGYTF. In nucleotides, the CDR3 is TGTGCCAGCAGTTACTCAGGACAGCTTGATTCTGGCTACACCTTC.

This chain joins TRBV7-2 and TRBJ1-6; D is ambiguous. The V gene lost 1 base and the J gene lost 5 bases, with 6 bases spanning the gap. Germline loops: CDR1 SGHTA, CDR2 FQGNSA. CDR3 size: 14 residues. The CDR3 region has the DNA TGTGCCAGCAGCTTAGGGAGTAATAATTCACCCCTCCACTTT. This sequence encodes CASSLGSNNSPLHF. Based on the CDR3 plus reference TRBV7-2 and TRBJ1-6, the full variable domain is GAGVSQSPSNKVTEKGKDVELRCDPISGHTALYWYRQSLGQGLEFLIYFQGNSAPDKSGLPSDRFSAERTGGSVSTLTIQRTQQEDSAVYLCASSLGSNNSPLHFGNGTRLTVT.

This rearrangement joins TRBV4-2 to TRBJ2-1; perhaps TRBD2 as D (6 bases). Trimming removed 0 bases from V and 0 bases from J, with 9 bases in between. CDR3 length: 16 amino acids. Germline V lookup: CDR1 LGHNA, CDR2 YNFKEQ. The CDR3 nucleotides are TGTGCCAGCAGCCAAGAGGAGGGGAGCTCCTACAATGAGCAGTTCTTC. Translation: CASSQEEGSSYNEQFF.

The chain recombines TRBV5-8 with TRBJ2-3; TRBD1 matches 7 bases. The CDR3 consists of 15 residues. The trim removed 2 bases at V and 3 bases at J, leaving 6 bases unmatched. Germline V gene data show CDR1 as SGHTS and CDR2 as YDEGEE. The chain's CDR3 is CASSFGDRVTDTQYF. The DNA for the CDR3 is TGTGCCAGCAGCTTTGGTGACAGGGTAACAGATACGCAGTATTTT.

This clone was seen only once. V and J are TRBV5-4 and TRBJ1-2; the D is unclear. Trimming left V 0 bases short and J 0 bases short, with 15 bases between. This CDR3 has 17 amino acids. Germline V gives CDR1 SGHNT, CDR2 YYREEE (reference sequence). The CDR3 sequence: CASSLAIQRSSNYGYTF. CDR3 nucleotides: TGTGCCAGCAGCTTGGCCATTCAGCGGAGTTCTAACTATGGCTACACCTTC.

This clone was seen once. The genes are TRBV27 and TRBJ2-6; D not resolved. Per germline, CDR1 MNHEY and CDR2 SMNVEV (reference sequence). The ends were cut back, 6 bases at V and 0 bases at J, with 12 bases in the middle. This CDR3 is 16 amino acids long. The CDR3 region is CASSAPRSSGANVLTF. For the CDR3, the DNA is TGTGCCAGCAGCGCACCCCGGAGCTCTGGGGCCAACGTCCTGACTTTC.

CDR3: CASSWDTKSEAFF. As DNA, the CDR3 is TGTGCCAGCAGCTGGGACACCAAAAGTGAAGCTTTCTTT. This rearrangement joins TRBV5-4 to TRBJ1-1; possibly TRBD1 for D (6 bases). Germline V gives CDR1 SGHNT, CDR2 YYREEE (reference sequence). The CDR3 consists of 13 residues. V gave up 3 bases and J gave up 7 bases, with 13 bases separating them.

The J gene is TRBJ2-5, the V gene TRBV7-9, with D perhaps matching TRBD2 (5 bases). In germline, CDR1 is SEHNR, CDR2 FQNEAQ (reference sequence). The CDR3 length is 13 residues. With 2 bases removed from V and 4 bases from J, the gap between germline ends came to 8 bases. The CDR3, as DNA: TGTGCCAGCAGCTTAATGGGAGCAGAGACCCAGTACTTC. It translates to CASSLMGAETQYF.

The V gene is TRBV7-9, the J gene TRBJ2-5; 7 positions agree with TRBD1. This CDR3 is built from 11 residues. CDR1 is SEHNR and CDR2 is FQNEAQ in the germline V gene (reference sequence). V shed 3 bases and J 10 bases; nucleotides not matched to a gene: 2. The CDR3 sequence: CASSFQGDQYF. CDR3 nucleotides: TGTGCCAGCAGCTTTCAGGGGGACCAGTACTTC.

This chain uses TRBV7-7 with TRBJ2-2; no reliable D call. V was pared by 5 bases and J by 2 bases, with 15 bases between. The CDR3 contains 16 residues. Germline lookup yields CDR1 SSHAT and CDR2 FNYEAQ (reference sequence). CDR3 nucleotides: TGTGCCAGCAGCCCTACAGCTTTCTCTAACACCGGGGAGCTGTTTTTT. Its protein is CASSPTAFSNTGELFF.

The J gene is TRBJ2-3, the V gene TRBV5-4, with TRBD2 matching over 10 bases. The CDR3 spans 16 residues. V gave up 4 bases and J gave up 0 bases; unmatched junction bases: 5. The V gene's germline CDR1 is SGHNT and CDR2 YYREEE (reference sequence). CDR3 sequence reads: CASSGGTSASTDTQYF. The CDR3, as DNA: TGTGCCAGCAGCGGAGGGACTAGCGCTAGCACAGATACGCAGTATTTT.

This chain uses TRBV6-5 with TRBJ2-2; no clear D. Germline V lookup: CDR1 MNHEY, CDR2 SVGAGI. This CDR3 contains 16 residues. Trimming removed 2 bases from V and 7 bases from J, with 17 bases in between. The CDR3 spells CASSYNRRDRNGELFF. In nucleotides, the CDR3 is TGTGCCAGCAGTTACAATAGAAGGGATCGAAACGGGGAGCTGTTTTTT.

The V call is TRBV28, the J call TRBJ1-3; D perhaps matches TRBD1 (5 bases). Germline V lookup: CDR1 MDHEN, CDR2 SYDVKM. V gave up 5 bases and J gave up 3 bases, with 11 bases separating them. This CDR3 spans 14 amino acids. The CDR3 DNA follows: TGTGCCAGCAGTCGCGGGGGGTATGGAAACACCATATATTTT. It translates to CASSRGGYGNTIYF.

Written as DNA, the CDR3 is TGTGCCTGGGGACAGGCGTATAGCAATCAGCCCCAGCATTTT. Protein sequence: CAWGQAYSNQPQHF. V gene TRBV30 combines with J gene TRBJ1-5; TRBD1 matches at 7 bases. The V segment lost 5 bases and the J segment 0 bases; nucleotides outside the gene matches: 4. The CDR3 runs to 14 residues. Per germline, CDR1 GTSNPN and CDR2 SVGIG (reference sequence).